This T cell receptor (beta chain) was captured in a study of CXCR3-negative and CXCR3-positive naive CD8 T cells. Study details: The study obtained 140 million or so TRB reads, about 1.5 +/- 0.3 million per library.

The CDR3 consists of 13 residues. In germline, CDR1 is SQVTM, CDR2 ANQGSEA. Study conclusions and caveats: Memory CD8+ cells showed much lower diversity, while both naive subsets were comparably high.

The TRB libraries of cDNA were built by UMI-labeled 5' RACE. TCRdb re-called the 5' RACE reads and catalogs CDR3 proteins one per entry, DNA excluded. Its clone listing holds some 50,000 distinct CDR3 sequences. As to this clonotype: The target antigen is unknown.

Each CD8+ T cell subset was flow-sorted in triplicate. Every sort contained 250,000 to 300,000 cells. The V and J genes are TRBV29-1 and TRBJ2-7. This TCR came from a human donor in good health. Some clones in this sample may be carry-over from other donors' samples. Material: naive CXCR3- CD8+ T cells from blood. Subset given: CD45RO-CCR7+CD27+CD95- naive CD8+ T cells lacking CXCR3 (TNR3-). The CDR3 sequence: CSVEEADPYEQYF.